Below, 16 T cell receptor beta chains from the same sample are listed, as sequenced in a study of cytomegalovirus exposure and HLA in healthy donors. A multiplex PCR was run with 60 Vbeta primers and 13 Jbeta primers. The repertoire was sequenced with immunoSEQ multiplex PCR; TCRdb's copy has only in-frame clones and lacks some. The data contain some 89,000 clones, about four fifths of them singletons. Sequencing was performed on PBMCs. These receptors were taken from a woman aged 25 to 45 in good health and CMV-seronegative.

This chain connects TRBV10-3 to TRBJ2-7; 9 nucleotides line up with TRBD1. Germline V gene lookup returns CDR1 ENHRY and CDR2 SYGVKD. V trimming: 5 bases; J trimming: 9 bases; junction bases outside the gene matches: 5. This CDR3 is built from 12 residues. CDR3 coding DNA: TGTGCCATCAGTCCGGGACAGGGCTGGCAGTACTTC. Its translation: CAISPGQGWQYF.

The chain employs TRBV18 and TRBJ2-5; D may be TRBD1 (5 bases). The germline CDR1 and CDR2 sequences are KGHSH and LQKENI. This CDR3 has 14 residues. V was clipped by 0 bases and J by 2 bases, with 7 bases between them. In DNA, the CDR3 is TGTGCCAGCTCACCACCCCAGGGTCAAGAGACCCAGTACTTC. Amino acid sequence: CASSPPQGQETQYF.

The rearrangement joins TRBV7-9 to TRBJ2-3; 10 bases align to TRBD2. CDR1 SEHNR and CDR2 FQNEAQ come from the germline V gene (reference sequence). The ends lost 8 bases at V and 4 bases at J; junction bases unmatched: 12. This CDR3 comprises 16 residues. The CDR3 spells CASARPLAGVSDTQYF. The DNA of the CDR3 is TGTGCCAGCGCCAGGCCCCTAGCGGGAGTATCAGATACGCAGTATTTT.

CDR3 DNA sequence: TGTGCCAGCAGCTCTAACGGACAGGGGGGCACTGAAGCTTTCTTT. Encoded protein: CASSSNGQGGTEAFF. The V gene is TRBV11-1, the J gene TRBJ1-1, with TRBD1 identical over 10 bases. The V gene's germline CDR1 is SGHAT and CDR2 FQDESV (reference sequence). This CDR3 is built from 15 residues. V dropped 4 bases and J dropped 4; count of bases not matched to a gene: 6.

The chain carries TRBV9 and TRBJ2-1, with D possibly being TRBD2 (5 bases). Trimming took off 0 bases at V and 8 bases at J, with 12 bases between the two ends. Germline assignment: CDR1 SGDLS and CDR2 YYNGEE. The CDR3 extends over 14 amino acids. CDR3 sequence (DNA): TGTGCCAGCAGCGTAGCTTCGCCGAGGGATGAGCAGTTCTTC. Translating it yields CASSVASPRDEQFF.

The chain is built from TRBV28 and TRBJ2-1; 13 nucleotides line up with TRBD2. The length of the CDR3 is 14 residues. Germline values: CDR1 MDHEN, CDR2 SYDVKM. V lost 8 bases and J lost 3; bases outside the gene matches: 1. The CDR3, as DNA: TGTGCCAGCGGGACTAGCGGGGACTACAATGAGCAGTTCTTC. It encodes CASGTSGDYNEQFF.

The CDR3 nucleotides are TGTGCCAGCAGCTTACCCGGTTACCAAGAGACCCAGTACTTC. Its protein product is CASSLPGYQETQYF. The chain combines TRBV7-9 with TRBJ2-5; D is undetermined. From germline, CDR1 is SEHNR and CDR2 FQNEAQ (reference sequence). The CDR3 has 14 residues. Trimming removed 2 bases from V and 0 bases from J, with 7 bases in between. The full variable domain, completed using reference TRBV7-9 and TRBJ2-5, is DTGVSQNPRHKITKRGQNVTFRCDPISEHNRLYWYRQTLGQGPEFLTYFQNEAQLEKSRLLSDRFSAERPKGSFSTLEIQRTEQGDSAMYLCASSLPGYQETQYFGPGTRLLVL.

This clone appeared a few times. V gene TRBV5-1 combines with J gene TRBJ2-7; 9 bases fit TRBD1. The CDR3 runs 16 residues. The ends lost 2 bases at V and 2 bases at J; junction bases unmatched: 8. The V gene's germline CDR1 is SGHRS and CDR2 YFSETQ. In nucleotides, the CDR3 is TGCGCCAGCAGCTTACAGCCGGGACAGGGAACCTACGAGCAGTACTTC. It specifies CASSLQPGQGTYEQYF.

This clone was seen only once. J is TRBJ1-2 and V is TRBV29-1; D might be TRBD1 (6 bases). The V end lost 0 bases, the J end lost 2 bases, and 16 bases lay between the germline ends. From germline, CDR1 is SQVTM and CDR2 ANQGSEA. This CDR3 region has 16 residues. The CDR3 loop reads CSVEDHSRGPNYGYTF. The CDR3 DNA is TGCAGCGTTGAAGATCACTCGCGGGGGCCGAACTATGGCTACACCTTC.

The CDR3 is CASSVGVRGFESGELFF. The DNA for the CDR3 is TGTGCCAGCAGCGTAGGGGTTCGGGGATTCGAATCCGGGGAGCTGTTTTTT. V and J are TRBV9 and TRBJ2-2, with TRBD2 as a possible D gene (5 bases). The V and J ends lost 0 bases and 6 bases respectively, with 18 bases between them. Germline V gene data show CDR1 as SGDLS and CDR2 as YYNGEE. The CDR3 runs 17 residues. Drawing the rest from reference TRBV9 and TRBJ2-2, the complete variable domain is DSGVTQTPKHLITATGQRVTLRCSPRSGDLSVYWYQQSLDQGLQFLIQYYNGEERAKGNILERFSAQQFPDLHSELNLSSLELGDSALYFCASSVGVRGFESGELFFGEGSRLTVL.

The rearrangement uses TRBV4-1 and TRBJ2-1; 10 bases agree with TRBD2. Germline CDR1 and CDR2: MGHRA and YSYEKL. Trimming at V came to 0 bases and at J to 7 bases, leaving 6 bases not matched to a gene. The CDR3 runs to 16 residues. CDR3: CASSQDLAGVGNEQFF. The CDR3, as DNA: TGCGCCAGCAGCCAAGATCTAGCGGGAGTTGGTAATGAGCAGTTCTTC.

The rearrangement uses TRBV30 and TRBJ2-7; TRBD2 is a possible D gene (5 bases). Germline CDR1 is GTSNPN and CDR2 is SVGIG (reference sequence). V dropped 1 base and J dropped 0 bases, with 7 bases sitting between them. CDR3 length: 13 amino acids. The CDR3 region has the DNA TGTGCCTGGAGTGCGGGATTCTCCTACGAGCAGTACTTC. This codes for CAWSAGFSYEQYF.

On this clone: The sample has other DNA sequences that encode this CDR3 too. CDR3 in amino acids: CASSLRLAPASSYEQYF. Written as DNA, the CDR3 is TGTGCCAGCAGCCTCAGACTAGCGCCTGCTTCCTCCTACGAGCAGTACTTC. This chain links TRBV4-2 with TRBJ2-7; the match to TRBD2 covers 8 bases. CDR3 length: 17 amino acids. Germline V gives CDR1 LGHNA, CDR2 YNFKEQ. The V and J ends lost 4 bases and 0 bases, in that order; junction bases with no gene match: 11.

The chain has TRBV5-4 and TRBJ2-1, with TRBD2 as a possible D gene (5 bases). Germline assignment: CDR1 SGHNT and CDR2 YYREEE (reference sequence). The CDR3 extends over 12 amino acids. The V gene lost 6 bases and the J gene lost 8 bases, with 12 bases spanning the gap. The CDR3 coding sequence is TGTGCCAGCACCACCCCCGGGGATGAGCAGTTCTTC. Protein: CASTTPGDEQFF. Combining the CDR3 with reference TRBV5-4 and TRBJ2-1 gives the whole variable domain ETGVTQSPTHLIKTRGQQVTLRCSSQSGHNTVSWYQQALGQGPQFIFQYYREEENGRGNFPPRFSGLQFPNYSSELNVNALELDDSALYLCASTTPGDEQFFGPGTRLTVL.

The rearrangement uses TRBV30 and TRBJ1-1; TRBD1 is a possible D gene (5 bases). The germline CDR1 and CDR2 sequences are GTSNPN and SVGIG (reference sequence). Trimming cost V 4 bases and J 1 base, with 10 bases left between them. This CDR3 spans 13 amino acids. As DNA, the CDR3 is TGTGCCTGGACCAAAAGGGGGAACACTGAAGCTTTCTTT. Translating gives CAWTKRGNTEAFF.

This sequence joins TRBV11-2 and TRBJ1-4, with D possibly matching TRBD1 (5 bases). Trimming took off 5 bases at V and 8 bases at J, with 18 bases between the two ends. Germline V gene data show CDR1 as SGHAT and CDR2 as FQNNGV. The CDR3 runs 15 residues. The CDR3 DNA sequence: TGTGCCAGCAGCCGCACGGGTGGGGCACGCGAAAAACTGTTTTTT. This encodes CASSRTGGAREKLFF.